These 20 T cell receptor beta chains were sequenced from one sample in a study of T cell responses to AZD1222 COVID-19 vaccine. Some clones are missing from TCRdb's copy, which holds only in-frame ones; the method was immunoSEQ multiplex PCR. In the table there are 150,000 or so clones, roughly 90% of which are singletons. The starting material was peripheral blood, obtained on day 0 of AZD1222 vaccination. All receptors come from an adult in good health.

The chain joins TRBV5-4 to TRBJ1-4; D is perhaps TRBD1 (5 bases). V was pared by 4 bases and J by 8 bases, with 18 bases between. CDR1 is SGHNT, CDR2 YYREEE, per germline (reference sequence). The CDR3 is 15 amino acids. The CDR3: CASSARESGEEKLFF. CDR3 DNA: TGTGCCAGCAGCGCCAGGGAGAGCGGCGAGGAAAAACTGTTTTTT.

V is TRBV6-1 and J is TRBJ1-5, with a weak D call TRBD1 (6 bases). Germline CDR1 is MNHNS and CDR2 is SASEGT. V dropped 2 bases and J dropped 7 bases, with 9 bases sitting between them. The CDR3 has 13 residues. The CDR3: CASSEQGQQPQHF. In DNA form, the CDR3 reads TGTGCCAGCAGTGAACAGGGGCAACAGCCCCAGCATTTT.

The gene calls are TRBV21-1 and TRBJ1-5. TRBV21-1 has pseudogene status. The CDR3 is made up of 16 amino acids. The CDR3 here is CASSKSRVLQRQPQHF. DNA of the CDR3: TGTGCCAGCAGCAAATCTAGAGTACTCCAACGCCAGCCCCAGCATTTT.

This sequence joins TRBV20-1 and TRBJ1-5; perhaps TRBD1 as D (5 bases). With 3 bases removed from V and 9 bases from J, the gap between germline ends came to 21 bases. CDR1 is DFQATT, CDR2 SNEGSKA, per germline (reference sequence). This CDR3 spans 15 amino acids. CDR3 protein: CSASSIQGEYRPQHF. CDR3 nucleotide sequence: TGCAGTGCTAGTTCCATTCAGGGAGAATATCGGCCCCAGCATTTT.

V is TRBV6-4 and J is TRBJ2-1; TRBD2 matches at 10 bases. V lost 7 bases and J lost 5; bases outside the gene matches: 14. This CDR3 spans 17 amino acids. The V gene's germline CDR1 is MRHNA and CDR2 SNTAGT. CDR3 nucleotide sequence: TGTGCCAGCACTAGACGGTGGGTAGCGGGGGGTCACAATGAGCAGTTCTTC. As protein: CASTRRWVAGGHNEQFF.

As for this clone: At the DNA level, this CDR3 is encoded by other sequences in the same sample as well. CDR3 bases: TGTGCCAGCAGCCGGGTGGGGTACGAGCAGTACTTC. Amino acid sequence: CASSRVGYEQYF. The rearrangement links TRBV12-3 or TRBV12-4 to TRBJ2-7; D is ambiguous. This CDR3 is built from 12 residues. V lost 6 bases to trimming and J lost 4 bases, with 10 bases between them.

The V call is TRBV7-2, the J call TRBJ2-3, with D hard to call. Germline CDR1 SGHTA, CDR2 FQGNSA. V lost 0 bases, J lost 2 bases, and 9 bases lay in between. CDR3 length equals 15 residues. DNA for the CDR3: TGTGCCAGCAGCTTAGCATCCAGATCCACAGATACGCAGTATTTT. Its protein product is CASSLASRSTDTQYF.

This chain joins TRBV6-4 and TRBJ1-6, with TRBD1 matching over 11 bases. This CDR3 spans 16 amino acids. The germline CDR1 and CDR2 sequences are MRHNA and SNTAGT. Unmatched junction bases numbered 6, after V lost 3 bases and J lost 8 bases. CDR3 amino acids: CASSEGSGQGDSPLHF. The CDR3 nucleotides are TGTGCCAGCAGTGAAGGATCGGGACAGGGGGATTCACCCCTCCACTTT.

The chain recombines TRBV6-1 with TRBJ1-4; TRBD1 matches 9 bases. With V trimmed by 3 bases and J by 8 bases, 7 bases remained unmatched. Germline CDR1 MNHNS, CDR2 SASEGT. This CDR3 region has 15 residues. CDR3 coding DNA: TGTGCCAGCAGTGATGTGACAGGGGGGCAGGAAAAACTGTTTTTT. Amino acids: CASSDVTGGQEKLFF.

The genes are TRBV16 and TRBJ2-5; the D gene is possibly TRBD2 (6 bases). The V end was cut by 4 bases, the J end by 2 bases, with 17 bases between. Germline values: CDR1 KGHSY, CDR2 FQNENV. This CDR3 region has 16 residues. The CDR3 sequence: CASSPWGEAYQETQYF. CDR3 coding DNA: TGTGCCAGCAGCCCATGGGGGGAGGCGTATCAAGAGACCCAGTACTTC.

Of note for this clone: Its ends do not fully match the called genes, so a read error is possible. The chain has TRBV28 and TRBJ1-5, with unresolved D. The germline V gene has CDR1 MDHEN and CDR2 SYDVKM. The CDR3 sequence is 11 residues long. CDR3 residues: CASSLLGQLVF. CDR3 nucleotides: TGTGCCAGCAGTTTGTTAGGTCAGCTAGTTTTT.

The chain links TRBV5-5 to TRBJ2-2; D may be TRBD1 or TRBD2 (7 bases each). Germline CDR1 is SGHKS and CDR2 is YYEKEE (reference sequence). The CDR3 sequence is 17 residues long. Between the trimmed V and J ends, which lost 3 bases and 4 bases, there was a span of 19 bases. CDR3 sequence: CASSWEFVRGGTGELFF. The CDR3 DNA is TGTGCCAGCAGCTGGGAGTTCGTCAGGGGGGGCACCGGGGAGCTGTTTTTT.

This chain connects TRBV28 to TRBJ1-1; no reliable D call. V was clipped by 6 bases and J by 4 bases, with 18 bases between them. The CDR3 is 15 residues long. Germline V lookup: CDR1 MDHEN, CDR2 SYDVKM. CDR3 loop: CASSPPGRTLTEAFF. As DNA, the CDR3 is TGTGCCAGCAGCCCACCCGGCAGAACTCTCACTGAAGCTTTCTTT. Together with reference TRBV28 and TRBJ1-1, the CDR3 gives the full variable domain: DVKVTQSSRYLVKRTGEKVFLECVQDMDHENMFWYRQDPGLGLRLIYFSYDVKMKEKGDIPEGYSVSREKKERFSLILESASTNQTSMYLCASSPPGRTLTEAFFGQGTRLTVV.

This clone was seen a handful of times. The gene calls are TRBV30 and TRBJ1-3, with D perhaps TRBD1 (6 bases). The germline V gene encodes CDR1 GTSNPN and CDR2 SVGIG (reference sequence). This CDR3 has 14 amino acids. The V end lost 3 bases, the J end lost 4 bases, and 13 bases lay between the germline ends. CDR3 sequence reads: CAWRRGGGGNTIYF. CDR3 DNA: TGTGCCTGGAGGAGAGGGGGAGGCGGAAACACCATATATTTT.

The gene calls are TRBV5-6 and TRBJ2-5; 11 nucleotides match TRBD2. The CDR3 runs 15 residues. Germline values: CDR1 SGHDT, CDR2 YYEEEE. Trimming at V came to 9 bases and at J to 3 bases, leaving 10 bases not matched to a gene. The CDR3 loop reads CATFRLAGREETQYF. The CDR3 DNA is TGTGCCACCTTCAGACTAGCGGGAAGGGAAGAGACCCAGTACTTC.

The chain couples TRBV15 to TRBJ1-2; D remains unclear. V lost 4 bases and J 5 bases, leaving 11 bases between the germline ends. Germline loops: CDR1 LNHNV, CDR2 YYDKDF (reference sequence). There are 13 residues in the CDR3. DNA of the CDR3: TGTGCCACCAGCAATCCGAGCTCGTATGGCTACACCTTC. This codes for CATSNPSSYGYTF.

The chain has TRBV9 and TRBJ2-2; 11 bases match TRBD2. The CDR3 has 15 residues. From germline, CDR1 is SGDLS and CDR2 YYNGEE. The V and J ends lost 6 bases and 7 bases, in that order; junction bases with no gene match: 8. The CDR3 loop reads CASTSGRPGVGELFF. Here the CDR3 DNA reads TGTGCCAGCACTAGCGGGAGGCCGGGAGTCGGGGAGCTGTTTTTT.

The J gene is TRBJ2-2, the V gene TRBV4-3; D may be TRBD1 (6 bases). Germline CDR1 reads LGHNA; CDR2 reads YSLEER. Trimming stripped 6 bases from V and 2 bases from J, with 16 bases between. This CDR3 comprises 16 residues. The CDR3 protein is CASSHTGTRNTGELFF. The CDR3 coding sequence is TGCGCCAGCAGTCACACCGGGACACGTAACACCGGGGAGCTGTTTTTT.

The rearrangement links TRBV24-1 to TRBJ2-1; D is unresolved. From germline, CDR1 is KGHDR and CDR2 SFDVKD. The V end was cut by 6 bases, the J end by 0 bases, with 11 bases between. The CDR3 runs to 15 residues. CDR3 sequence reads: CATSSARASYNEQFF. The CDR3 DNA reads TGTGCCACCAGTTCCGCTCGTGCCTCCTACAATGAGCAGTTCTTC.

This clone has only one observation. This chain links TRBV29-1 with TRBJ2-1; 10 positions match TRBD1. The junction had 10 bases not matched to a gene; V was cut back by 8 bases and J by 3 bases. Germline V gene data show CDR1 as SQVTM and CDR2 as ANQGSEA. The CDR3 sequence is 15 residues long. CDR3 DNA sequence: TGCAGCTACACAACCGGGGACAGGGGCTACAATGAGCAGTTCTTC. It is translated as CSYTTGDRGYNEQFF.